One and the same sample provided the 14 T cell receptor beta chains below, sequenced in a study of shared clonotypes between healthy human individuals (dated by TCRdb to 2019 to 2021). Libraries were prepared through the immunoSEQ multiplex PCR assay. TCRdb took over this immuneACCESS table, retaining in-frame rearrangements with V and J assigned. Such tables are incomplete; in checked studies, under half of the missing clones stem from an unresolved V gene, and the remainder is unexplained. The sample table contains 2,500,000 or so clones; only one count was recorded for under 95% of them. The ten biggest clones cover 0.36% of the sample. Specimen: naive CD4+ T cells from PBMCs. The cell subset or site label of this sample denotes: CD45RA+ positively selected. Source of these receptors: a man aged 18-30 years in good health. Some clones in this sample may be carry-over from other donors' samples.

This CDR3 is CASSSPGQGGRSQYF. The CDR3 bases are TGTGCCAGCAGTTCACCGGGACAGGGGGGCCGTAGTCAGTACTTC. This chain links TRBV28 with TRBJ2-7; 11 nucleotides align to TRBD1. J was trimmed by 10 bases and V by 4 bases; bases with no gene match: 12. This CDR3 is 15 amino acids long. CDR1 is MDHEN and CDR2 is SYDVKM in the germline V gene.

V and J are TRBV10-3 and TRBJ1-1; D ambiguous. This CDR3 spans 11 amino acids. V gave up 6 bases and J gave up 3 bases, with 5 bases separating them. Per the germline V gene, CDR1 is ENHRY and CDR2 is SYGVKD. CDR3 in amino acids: CAISRDTEAFF. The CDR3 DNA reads TGTGCCATCAGCCGGGACACTGAAGCTTTCTTT.

The CDR3 region has the DNA TGTGCCAGCAGTATTCACCAAACAGGGGTAAATGAAAAACTGTTTTTT. Translation: CASSIHQTGVNEKLFF. The chain joins TRBV27 to TRBJ1-4; 7 nucleotides match TRBD1. The V segment lost 5 bases and the J segment 5 bases; nucleotides outside the gene matches: 11. In germline, CDR1 is MNHEY, CDR2 SMNVEV (reference sequence). The length of the CDR3 is 16 residues. Looking up the rest from reference TRBV27 and TRBJ1-4 gives the full variable domain: EAQVTQNPRYLITVTGKKLTVTCSQNMNHEYMSWYRQDPGLGLRQIYYSMNVEVTDKGDVPEGYKVSRKEKRNFPLILESPSPNQTSLYFCASSIHQTGVNEKLFFGSGTQLSVL.

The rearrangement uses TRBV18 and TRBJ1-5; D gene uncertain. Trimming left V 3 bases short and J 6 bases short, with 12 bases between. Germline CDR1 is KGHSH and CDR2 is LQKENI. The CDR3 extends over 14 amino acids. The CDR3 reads CASSPQRVGQPQHF. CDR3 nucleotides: TGTGCCAGCTCACCCCAGCGGGTAGGTCAGCCCCAGCATTTT.

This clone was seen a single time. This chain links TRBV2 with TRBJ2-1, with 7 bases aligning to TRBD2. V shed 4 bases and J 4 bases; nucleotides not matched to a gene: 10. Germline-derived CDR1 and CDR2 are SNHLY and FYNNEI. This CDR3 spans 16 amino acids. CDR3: CASSASGTEYYNEQFF. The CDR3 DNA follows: TGTGCCAGCAGTGCGAGCGGGACGGAGTATTACAATGAGCAGTTCTTC.

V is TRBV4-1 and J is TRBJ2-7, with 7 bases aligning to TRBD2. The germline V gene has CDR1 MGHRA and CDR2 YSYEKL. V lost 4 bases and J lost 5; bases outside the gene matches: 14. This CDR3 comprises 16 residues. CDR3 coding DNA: TGCGCCAGCAGCCCCCTTTTGGGCGGGAGAAGCGACGAGCAGTACTTC. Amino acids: CASSPLLGGRSDEQYF.

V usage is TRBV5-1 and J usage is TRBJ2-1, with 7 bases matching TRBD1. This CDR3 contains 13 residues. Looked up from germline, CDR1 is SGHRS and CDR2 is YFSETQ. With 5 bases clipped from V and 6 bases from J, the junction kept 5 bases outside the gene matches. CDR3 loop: CASRPQGFNEQFF. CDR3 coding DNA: TGCGCCAGCAGGCCACAGGGGTTCAATGAGCAGTTCTTC.

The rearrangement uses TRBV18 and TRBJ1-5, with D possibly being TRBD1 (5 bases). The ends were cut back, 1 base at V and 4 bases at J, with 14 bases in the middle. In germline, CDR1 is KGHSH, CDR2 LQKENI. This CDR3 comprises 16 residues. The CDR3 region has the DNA TGTGCCAGCTCACCACAGGGGTCCAAGAATAATCAGCCCCAGCATTTT. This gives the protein CASSPQGSKNNQPQHF.

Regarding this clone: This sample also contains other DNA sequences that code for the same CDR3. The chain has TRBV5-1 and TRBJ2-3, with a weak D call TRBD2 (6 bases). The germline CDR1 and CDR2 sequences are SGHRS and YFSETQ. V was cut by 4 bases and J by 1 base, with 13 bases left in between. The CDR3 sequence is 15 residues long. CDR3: CASSTRGGGTDTQYF. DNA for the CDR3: TGCGCCAGCAGCACACGGGGAGGCGGCACAGATACGCAGTATTTT.

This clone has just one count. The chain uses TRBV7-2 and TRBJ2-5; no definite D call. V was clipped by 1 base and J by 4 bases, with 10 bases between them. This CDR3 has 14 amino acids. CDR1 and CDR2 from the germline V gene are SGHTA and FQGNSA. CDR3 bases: TGTGCCAGCAGCTTAGGCGACATTTTAGAGACCCAGTACTTC. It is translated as CASSLGDILETQYF.

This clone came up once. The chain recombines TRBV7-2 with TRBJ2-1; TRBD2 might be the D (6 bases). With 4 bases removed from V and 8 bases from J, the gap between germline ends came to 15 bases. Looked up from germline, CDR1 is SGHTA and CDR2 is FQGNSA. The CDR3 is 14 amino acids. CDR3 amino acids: CASSSEPTSHEQFF. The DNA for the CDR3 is TGTGCCAGCAGCTCCGAACCGACTAGTCATGAGCAGTTCTTC.

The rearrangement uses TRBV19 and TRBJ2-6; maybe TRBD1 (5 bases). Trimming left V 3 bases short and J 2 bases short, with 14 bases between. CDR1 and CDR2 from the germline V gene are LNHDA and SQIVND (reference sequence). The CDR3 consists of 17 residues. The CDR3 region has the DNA TGTGCCAGTAGTATGGCAATTGGGGCCCCTGGGGCCAACGTCCTGACTTTC. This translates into CASSMAIGAPGANVLTF.

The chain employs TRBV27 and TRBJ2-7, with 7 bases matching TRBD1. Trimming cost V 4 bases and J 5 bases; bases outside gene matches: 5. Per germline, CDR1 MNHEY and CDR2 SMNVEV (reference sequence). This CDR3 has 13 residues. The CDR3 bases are TGTGCCAGCAGTTACCGACAGGGAAACGAGCAGTACTTC. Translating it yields CASSYRQGNEQYF.

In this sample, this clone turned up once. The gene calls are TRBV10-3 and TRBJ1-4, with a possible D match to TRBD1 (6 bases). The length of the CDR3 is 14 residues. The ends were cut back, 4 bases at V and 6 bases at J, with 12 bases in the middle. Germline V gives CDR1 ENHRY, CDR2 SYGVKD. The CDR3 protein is CAISVGGPDEKLFF. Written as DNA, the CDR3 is TGTGCCATCAGTGTGGGGGGGCCGGATGAAAAACTGTTTTTT.